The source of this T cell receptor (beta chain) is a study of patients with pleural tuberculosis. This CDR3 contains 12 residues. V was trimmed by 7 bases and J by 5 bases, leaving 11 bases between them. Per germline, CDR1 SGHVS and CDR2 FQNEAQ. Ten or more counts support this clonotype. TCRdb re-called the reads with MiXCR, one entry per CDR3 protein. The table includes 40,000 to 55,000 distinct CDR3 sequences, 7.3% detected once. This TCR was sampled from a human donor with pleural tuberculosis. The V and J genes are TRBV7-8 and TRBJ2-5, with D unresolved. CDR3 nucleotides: TGTGCCAGCACCCAACCCCTGGAGACCCAGTACTTC. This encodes CASTQPLETQYF.